The TCR beta chain under discussion was sequenced for a study of blood T cell repertoires in COVID-19 (TCRdb year 2020). As for the study more broadly: Collaborator samples came from the United States, Italy and Spain and covered acute and convalescent phases of COVID-19. A freely available public database, intended as a resource for researchers studying the immune response to SARS-CoV-2, is where the repertoires were released. The sample metadata nearly always contained a de-identified subject ID, COVID-19 status, age in years and sex. The samples were drawn from the first 160 participants of the ongoing ImmuneRACE study and from 1,254 subjects provided by 6 global collaborators. Where available, HLA class I and class II types were obtained from metadata supplied by the sample provider rather than from assay-based typing. The prospective study material was composed of cDNA or gDNA derived from T cells, B-cell-depleted T cells, or PBMCs. Deeply sampled blood TCRbeta repertoires from subjects exposed to, actively infected with, or recovered from COVID-19 were included in the dataset. On the study overall, not on this receptor specifically: The quantity of clinical and demographic metadata differed by source and by participant and was supplied without curation.

The immunoSEQ Assay, a bias-controlled multiplex PCR, was used to amplify TCRbeta CDR3 regions from genomic DNA. The source study handled its data this way. The number of nucleated cells in each sample was estimated by amplification of reference gene primers within the assay. Sequence reads were collapsed and filtered to measure the absolute abundance of every unique TCRbeta CDR3 rearrangement. Productive Simpson clonality was computed per sample as the square root of Simpson's diversity index over productive rearrangements. TCRdb retrieved this table from immuneACCESS and kept in-frame rearrangements only. Not all clones are present; in checked studies, unresolved V genes account for under half, and no reason is known for the remainder. The V and J calls and the clone size are those of that table, but D and trimming were determined from the DNA. The sample data list 150,000 to 200,000 clones, and 85% to 90% of these were observed just once. The ten most abundant clones make up more than 5% of the sample.

In regard to this clone: The antigen this receptor binds is unknown. No much larger clone is present one base from it, and per-base qualities are unavailable.

CDR1 SGHNT and CDR2 YYREEE were looked up in the germline V gene (reference sequence). Its CDR3 holds 13 amino acids, cysteine through phenylalanine. The DNA shown is the 39-base CDR3, in frame from base 1. V gives up 0 bases and J gives up 6 bases, and the segment between their germline ends measures 10 bases. Enrolling through a virtual design, the prospective study's participants ranged in age from roughly 18 to 100 years and lived across 24 United States geographic areas. Cohort assignment in the prospective study relied on participant-reported clinical history from a screening survey and a study questionnaire. For ImmuneRACE Cohort 3, a participant was defined as recovered based on two consecutive negative NP/OP PCR tests, clearance by a healthcare professional, or resolution of symptoms. In the prospective study, mobile phlebotomists collected whole blood, serum and a nasopharyngeal or oropharyngeal swab from each participant. Participants in the prospective study had the option to provide additional blood draws and questionnaires over a 2-month period. Before DNA extraction, prospective study blood samples were shipped either frozen or at room temperature.

This clonotype originated in a man aged 35 to 55 who had recovered from COVID-19. Material for sequencing was PBMCs or T cells enriched from blood (not recorded which). The receptor chain draws on TRBV5-4 and TRBJ2-7; matching of 6 bases hints at TRBD1 as the D gene. CDR3 loop: CASSLGQEAEQYF. The nucleotide sequence reads as follows: TGTGCCAGCAGCTTGGGACAGGAGGCCGAGCAGTACTTC.